Each of the 6 T cell receptor beta chains below was sequenced from the same sample in a study of sequential checkpoint blockade in melanoma. Repertoires were generated with immunoSEQ multiplex PCR, while TCRdb's copy carries only in-frame clones and drops some. The table includes thousands of clones, under 25% detected once. Treatment specified: randomized to nivolumab then ipilimumab (arm A) or the reverse (arm B). Specimen: tumor tissue (inferred from file names), collected from a patient given nivolumab and ipilimumab in sequence. The source is a human donor with melanoma.

This chain links TRBV30 with TRBJ1-4; 7 bases are a match to TRBD1. Germline lookup yields CDR1 GTSNPN and CDR2 SVGIG (reference sequence). The CDR3 has 15 amino acids. V lost 2 bases, J lost 8 bases, and 11 bases stayed unmatched. CDR3 loop: CAWSIETGFKEKLFF. The CDR3 DNA sequence: TGTGCCTGGAGTATCGAGACAGGGTTTAAGGAAAAACTGTTTTTT.

The chain is built from TRBV30 and TRBJ2-7; no definite D call. The CDR3 contains 13 residues. In germline, CDR1 is GTSNPN, CDR2 SVGIG (reference sequence). Trimming removed 1 base at V and 1 base at J, with 8 bases between. In DNA form, the CDR3 reads TGTGCCTGGAGTGGCGCACAGTCCTACGAGCAGTACTTC. It translates to CAWSGAQSYEQYF.

The genes are TRBV28 and TRBJ2-7; the D is unclear. V lost 8 bases, J lost 7 bases, and 21 bases lay in between. The CDR3 extends over 14 amino acids. Germline lookup yields CDR1 MDHEN and CDR2 SYDVKM. The CDR3 loop is CASERPANFGEQYF. In DNA form, the CDR3 reads TGTGCCAGCGAAAGGCCCGCTAATTTTGGAGAGCAGTACTTC.

This clone showed up just a few times. The gene calls are TRBV6-8 and TRBJ2-7, with D perhaps TRBD2 (6 bases). Germline-derived CDR1 and CDR2 are MNHGY and SAAAGT. The V and J ends lost 2 bases and 4 bases respectively, with 15 bases between them. The CDR3 is made up of 15 amino acids. The CDR3 coding sequence is TGTGCCAGCAGTTACGGGGGAGGAAGGGAATACGAGCAGTACTTC. This translates into CASSYGGGREYEQYF.

Relative to its sample, this clone is medium-sized. The chain uses TRBV4-1 and TRBJ2-7; possibly TRBD1 for D (6 bases). This CDR3 is built from 15 residues. Germline loops: CDR1 MGHRA, CDR2 YSYEKL. The ends were cut back, 4 bases at V and 2 bases at J, with 15 bases in the middle. Here the CDR3 DNA reads TGCGCCAGCAGCCTTAACAGGGCACTTACCTACGAGCAGTACTTC. Protein product: CASSLNRALTYEQYF.

V gene TRBV6-8 combines with J gene TRBJ2-3, with TRBD1 identical over 9 bases. Germline V lookup: CDR1 MNHGY, CDR2 SAAAGT. The CDR3 spans 15 residues. Trimming took 6 bases from V and 6 from J; bases not matched to a gene: 10. CDR3 loop: CASRLRDRVSDTQYF. The CDR3 DNA sequence: TGTGCCAGCAGACTCCGGGACAGGGTTAGTGATACGCAGTATTTT.